This entry describes one T cell receptor beta chain. Method: immunoSEQ multiplex PCR; TCRdb's copy keeps in-frame clones and lacks some. Of roughly 850,000 clones listed, approximately 97% are singletons. The sample belongs to a study of shared clonotypes between healthy human individuals. CD45RO-negative CD8 cells positively selected for CCR7 made up the naive population, which excluded terminally differentiated effector memory CD45RA+ cells. Germline V gene sequence: CDR1 SEHNR, CDR2 FQNEAQ (reference sequence). Trimming at V came to 5 bases and at J to 6 bases, leaving 7 bases not matched to a gene. This CDR3 has 14 amino acids.

The sequence was obtained from a man between 25 and 39 years old in good health. This chain joins TRBV7-9 and TRBJ2-3, with 8 nucleotides matching TRBD2. The sequencing sample was made of naive CD8+ T cells sorted from blood. CDR3 nucleotides: TGTGCCAGCAGCCCCCGGCGGGAGGCTGATACGCAGTATTTT. Encoded protein: CASSPRREADTQYF.